This entry lists 5 T cell receptor beta chains sequenced from one sample in a study of cytomegalovirus exposure and HLA in healthy donors. PCR was performed using 60 Vbeta and 13 Jbeta primers. The protocol was immunoSEQ multiplex PCR, while the TCRdb copy is restricted to in-frame clones and leaves out a portion. The profile covers about 180,000 clones, with 85% appearing a single time and 1% taken by the ten largest. The sequenced sample was PBMCs. All receptors derive from a boy aged 2 to 9 in good health and CMV-seronegative.

V gene TRBV28 combines with J gene TRBJ1-1, with 8 bases aligning to TRBD1. Losses at the gene ends were 3 bases for V and 1 base for J; bases not matched to a gene: 4. This CDR3 comprises 15 residues. The germline CDR1 and CDR2 sequences are MDHEN and SYDVKM. The CDR3: CASSFAGGKNTEAFF. The CDR3, as DNA: TGTGCCAGCAGTTTTGCAGGGGGCAAGAACACTGAAGCTTTCTTT.

The V call is TRBV6-1, the J call TRBJ1-3, with 8 positions matching TRBD1. The CDR3 has 13 residues. Per the germline V gene, CDR1 is MNHNS and CDR2 is SASEGT. V lost 7 bases, J lost 3 bases, and 2 bases stayed unmatched. CDR3 bases: TGTGCCAGCATGGGACAGGTTGGAAACACCATATATTTT. It is translated as CASMGQVGNTIYF.

V and J are TRBV19 and TRBJ1-1, with 12 nucleotides matching TRBD1. The CDR3 length is 16 residues. V dropped 2 bases and J dropped 4; count of bases not matched to a gene: 5. In germline, CDR1 is LNHDA, CDR2 SQIVND (reference sequence). CDR3 amino acids: CASSIRDRGPGTEAFF. DNA of the CDR3: TGTGCCAGTAGTATAAGGGACAGGGGGCCGGGCACTGAAGCTTTCTTT.

The chain has TRBV6-1 and TRBJ2-3; 12 bases match TRBD2. The V gene's germline CDR1 is MNHNS and CDR2 SASEGT. The CDR3 runs to 13 residues. With V trimmed by 6 bases and J by 10 bases, 5 bases remained unmatched. CDR3 in DNA: TGTGCCAGCAGCCGACTAGCGGGGGCCGCGCAGTATTTT. As protein: CASSRLAGAAQYF.

DNA for the CDR3: TGTGCCTGGAACGTAGCGGGGGGTCAGCCCCAGCATTTT. It codes for CAWNVAGGQPQHF. V gene TRBV30 combines with J gene TRBJ1-5, with TRBD1 as a possible D gene (5 bases). The CDR3 covers 13 residues. V was trimmed by 4 bases and J by 6 bases, leaving 13 bases between them. Germline CDR1 GTSNPN, CDR2 SVGIG (reference sequence).